This TCR beta chain appears in the sequencing data of a study of shared clonotypes between healthy human individuals. Clones were read by immunoSEQ multiplex PCR, and TCRdb kept only the in-frame ones, dropping some. The repertoire consists of some 650,000 clones, with 95% to 98% occurring once and the leading ten covering approximately 0.057%. V was pared by 5 bases and J by 2 bases, with 4 bases of the junction left unmatched. The germline V gene encodes CDR1 LNHDA and CDR2 SQIVND (reference sequence). The CDR3 is made up of 14 amino acids. The chain joins TRBV19 to TRBJ2-3; TRBD2 agrees at 7 bases. The clonotype originates from a young woman in good health. Sequencing used naive CD4+ T cells sorted from blood. Subset here: CD45RA+ positively selected. The CDR3 reads CASSVAGATDTQYF. For the CDR3, the DNA is TGTGCCAGTAGTGTCGCGGGAGCCACAGATACGCAGTATTTT. Drawing the rest from reference TRBV19 and TRBJ2-3, the complete variable domain is DGGITQSPKYLFRKEGQNVTLSCEQNLNHDAMYWYRQDPGQGLRLIYYSQIVNDFQKGDIAEGYSVSREKKESFPLTVTSAQKNPTAFYLCASSVAGATDTQYFGPGTRLTVL.